The T cell receptor (beta chain) described here comes from a study of PD-L1 blockade in urothelial cancer. Study context: Each participant's history included 0 to 3 prior chemotherapy regimens. Median T cell yield from blood was about 150,000.

Patients' urothelial carcinoma was locally advanced or metastatic. Germline V gene sequence: CDR1 KGHSH, CDR2 LQKENI. CDR3 length: 15 residues. The germline V and J ends were trimmed by 5 bases and 1 base, with 14 bases remaining between them. Every PCR was spiked with synthetic TCR analog templates. Profiling relied on immunoSEQ multiplex PCR, and the TCRdb table lists in-frame clones only, not all of them. Among 44,000 or so clones listed, around 80% were seen once. Specimen: PBMCs, collected around atezolizumab (anti-PD-L1) treatment. The receptor comes from a man in his 70s with urothelial cancer. The rearrangement joins TRBV18 to TRBJ2-5, with a weak D call TRBD2 (6 bases). The CDR3 sequence is CASSSSGAPQETQYF. For the CDR3, the DNA is TGTGCCAGCTCATCCTCGGGAGCACCCCAAGAGACCCAGTACTTC.